This TCR beta chain stems from a study of T cell responses to AZD1222 COVID-19 vaccine. Study results and caveats: Most donors were white British, females outnumbered males, and clonal diversity was possibly underestimated. Of the AZD1222 recipients, only five to seven were seropositive at baseline. Spike was spanned by vaccine-associated CD4 TCRs, with dominance at 160-218 and 743-854.

As concerns this clone: The antigen remains unidentified.

The J segment lost 4 bases and the V segment lost 5 bases, leaving 5 bases of the junction unmatched. Germline values: CDR1 SGHAT, CDR2 FQNNGV. This CDR3 is built from 15 residues. Repertoires were generated with immunoSEQ multiplex PCR, while TCRdb's copy carries only in-frame clones and drops some. The table shows approximately 200,000 clones, with roughly 92% occurring only once. The sample consisted of peripheral blood, taken 28 days after the second AZD1222 dose. This receptor was identified in an adult who received the AZD1222 COVID-19 vaccine. The chain employs TRBV11-2 and TRBJ2-2, with 9 positions matching TRBD2. The CDR3 region has the DNA TGTGCCAGCAGCCCTAGCGGGACGGTCACCGGGGAGCTGTTTTTT. It codes for CASSPSGTVTGELFF.